A single sample gave rise to the 29 T cell receptor beta chains below, sequenced in a study of T-cell reconstitution after alpha-beta-depleted transplantation in children. Unique molecular identifiers were used to barcode this TCRbeta library. One entry per CDR3 protein, called by TCRdb with MiXCR from the PCR reads. The sample holds approximately 1,000,000 distinct CDR3 sequences, about 29% seen once. The material sequenced was PBMCs, mostly from graft donor cells, taken 360 days after TCRalphabeta/CD19-depleted stem cell transplant. These receptors were obtained from a boy younger than two who had a stem cell transplant for SCID, so the T cells may come from the graft donor.

The gene calls are TRBV2 and TRBJ1-3; no reliable D call. V lost 3 bases, J lost 0 bases, and 9 bases lay in between. Germline CDR1 reads SNHLY; CDR2 reads FYNNEI. The CDR3 runs to 15 residues. CDR3 DNA sequence: TGTGCCAGCAGTGATTGTCGGGACTCTGGAAACACCATATATTTT. Protein: CASSDCRDSGNTIYF. Full variable domain (remainder filled in from reference TRBV2 and TRBJ1-3): EPEVTQTPSHQVTQMGQEVILRCVPISNHLYFYWYRQILGQKVEFLVSFYNNEISEKSEIFDDQFSVERPDGSNFTLKIRSTKLEDSAMYFCASSDCRDSGNTIYFGEGSWLTVV.

This chain connects TRBV27 to TRBJ2-3, with D possibly being TRBD1 or TRBD2 (5 bases each). The CDR3 consists of 15 residues. CDR1 is MNHEY and CDR2 is SMNVEV in the germline V gene (reference sequence). V was clipped by 4 bases and J by 5 bases, with 16 bases between them. The DNA for the CDR3 is TGTGCCAGCAGTTGCATTAGCCGGGGCGGAGATACGCAGTATTTT. Protein: CASSCISRGGDTQYF.

This clonotype was counted between two and nine times. The V call is TRBV3-1, the J call TRBJ2-1, with D possibly being TRBD1 (6 bases). The germline V and J ends were trimmed by 0 bases and 12 bases, with 18 bases remaining between them. The CDR3 totals 15 residues. The germline CDR1 and CDR2 sequences are LGHDT and YNNKEL (reference sequence). CDR3 bases: TGTGCCAGCAGCCAAGATGGAAACAGGGTAAGGGGGCAGTTCTTC. Protein product: CASSQDGNRVRGQFF.

The V and J genes are TRBV28 and TRBJ2-7; D is possibly TRBD1 (7 bases). Germline V lookup: CDR1 MDHEN, CDR2 SYDVKM. The CDR3 is 17 amino acids. Trimming pared 7 bases from V and 0 bases from J, leaving 22 bases between. Here the CDR3 reads CASTPLERRDSSYEQYF. Written as DNA, the CDR3 is TGTGCCAGCACTCCTTTGGAGAGGCGGGACAGCTCCTACGAGCAGTACTTC. The full variable domain, completed using reference TRBV28 and TRBJ2-7, is DVKVTQSSRYLVKRTGEKVFLECVQDMDHENMFWYRQDPGLGLRLIYFSYDVKMKEKGDIPEGYSVSREKKERFSLILESASTNQTSMYLCASTPLERRDSSYEQYFGPGTRLTVT.

This clonotype was detected a few times. The gene calls are TRBV27 and TRBJ2-3, with 7 bases aligning to TRBD2. The CDR3 covers 16 residues. Germline CDR1 is MNHEY and CDR2 is SMNVEV (reference sequence). Losses at the gene ends were 5 bases for V and 8 bases for J; bases not matched to a gene: 16. CDR3 region: CASSPTDGRSGGTQYF. CDR3 bases: TGTGCCAGCAGTCCTACCGACGGTCGCTCGGGGGGTACGCAGTATTTT.

This clonotype was detected a few times. J is TRBJ2-5 and V is TRBV12-5; no definite D call. Trimming removed 6 bases at V and 5 bases at J, with 10 bases between. The germline CDR1 and CDR2 sequences are LGHNT and FRNRAP. The CDR3 totals 12 residues. The CDR3 here is CASGPFFETQYF. The DNA for the CDR3 is TGTGCTAGTGGCCCCTTTTTCGAGACCCAGTACTTC.

This chain uses TRBV28 with TRBJ2-1, with a possible D match to TRBD1 (6 bases). In germline, CDR1 is MDHEN, CDR2 SYDVKM. V dropped 7 bases and J dropped 4 bases, with 14 bases sitting between them. This CDR3 has 14 amino acids. CDR3 DNA: TGTGCCAGCAAAGTACAGGGTGATTACAATGAGCAGTTCTTC. Protein: CASKVQGDYNEQFF.

This clonotype was seen at least ten times. The genes are TRBV12-3 or TRBV12-4 and TRBJ2-3; 8 bases align to TRBD2. The CDR3 spans 15 residues. V shed 6 bases and J 1 base; nucleotides not matched to a gene: 6. CDR3 bases: TGTGCCAGCAGCTTGGGTAGCGGGGGCACAGATACGCAGTATTTT. Protein product: CASSLGSGGTDTQYF.

This chain joins TRBV4-2 and TRBJ2-2; D ambiguous. The ends were cut back, 4 bases at V and 5 bases at J, with 17 bases in the middle. Germline V gives CDR1 LGHNA, CDR2 YNFKEQ. CDR3 length equals 16 residues. CDR3 sequence (DNA): TGTGCCAGCAGCCTCCTATGGAGTCTCGAGACCGGGGAGCTGTTTTTT. It yields the protein CASSLLWSLETGELFF.

The sample holds many counts of this clonotype. The chain uses TRBV28 and TRBJ2-5, with unresolved D. This CDR3 contains 13 residues. Trimming stripped 3 bases from V and 4 bases from J, with 9 bases between. Germline V lookup: CDR1 MDHEN, CDR2 SYDVKM. The CDR3 DNA reads as TGTGCCAGCAGTTTGCTAGGAAGAGAGACCCAGTACTTC. Protein sequence: CASSLLGRETQYF.

The chain carries TRBV18 and TRBJ1-6; maybe TRBD1 (6 bases). Germline V gene lookup returns CDR1 KGHSH and CDR2 LQKENI. The V end lost 2 bases, the J end lost 8 bases, and 13 bases lay between the germline ends. The CDR3 sequence is 15 residues long. The CDR3 here is CASSPDRPRDSPLHF. The CDR3 DNA reads as TGTGCCAGCTCACCAGACAGGCCGCGGGATTCACCCCTCCACTTT.

The chain couples TRBV12-3 or TRBV12-4 to TRBJ2-5; D may be TRBD2 (6 bases). V was trimmed by 4 bases and J by 5 bases, leaving 17 bases between them. The CDR3 has 15 residues. The CDR3 protein is CASSWAGTLPETQYF. The CDR3 nucleotides read TGTGCCAGCAGTTGGGCCGGGACTTTACCCGAGACCCAGTACTTC.

The chain has TRBV20-1 and TRBJ2-5; 12 bases align to TRBD2. The CDR3 spans 17 residues. Germline V gives CDR1 DFQATT, CDR2 SNEGSKA (reference sequence). V lost 3 bases to trimming and J lost 4 bases; unmatched junction nucleotides: 12. The DNA for the CDR3 is TGCAGTGCTAGTAGAGAGGCTAGCGGGGGGGCGACAGAGACCCAGTACTTC. Protein sequence: CSASREASGGATETQYF.

This clonotype has just a few counts. The chain carries TRBV9 and TRBJ1-1, with TRBD1 identical over 8 bases. The CDR3 runs to 15 residues. J lost 1 base, V lost 0 bases, and 2 bases had no gene match. Germline V gene sequence: CDR1 SGDLS, CDR2 YYNGEE. The CDR3 DNA follows: TGTGCCAGCAGCGTAGAAGGACAGGGGAACACTGAAGCTTTCTTT. It codes for CASSVEGQGNTEAFF.

In regard to this clonotype: A clone one base away is much larger, so this may be a read error. V is TRBV20-1 and J is TRBJ1-1; D remains unclear. Germline V gene lookup returns CDR1 DFQATT and CDR2 SNEGSKA (reference sequence). The CDR3 sequence is 16 residues long. Trimming left V 0 bases short and J 5 bases short, with 19 bases between. CDR3 loop: CSARDYGTGPNTEAFF. CDR3 nucleotides: TGCAGTGCTAGAGATTATGGCACCGGGCCTAATACTGAAGCTTTCTTT.

The chain has TRBV10-3 and TRBJ2-7, with 8 bases that match TRBD1. The J segment lost 6 bases and the V segment lost 6 bases, leaving 7 bases of the junction unmatched. This CDR3 comprises 13 residues. Germline CDR1 ENHRY, CDR2 SYGVKD. The CDR3 bases are TGTGCCATCAGGGAGACAGGGGTCGTCGAGCAGTACTTC. Residues: CAIRETGVVEQYF.

This clonotype was seen more than once but under ten times. V and J are TRBV12-3 or TRBV12-4 and TRBJ2-1; perhaps TRBD1 as D (6 bases). V was trimmed by 1 base and J by 4 bases, leaving 11 bases between them. The CDR3 extends over 15 amino acids. CDR3 nucleotide sequence: TGTGCCAGCAGTTTAGACCAGGGGTATTACAATGAGCAGTTCTTC. It translates to CASSLDQGYYNEQFF.

The chain has TRBV7-9 and TRBJ2-5; D is undetermined. The length of the CDR3 is 15 residues. With 5 bases removed from V and 0 bases from J, the gap between germline ends came to 13 bases. Germline V gene sequence: CDR1 SEHNR, CDR2 FQNEAQ (reference sequence). CDR3 sequence: CASSPPLKYQETQYF. CDR3 sequence (DNA): TGTGCCAGCAGCCCCCCTCTTAAGTACCAAGAGACCCAGTACTTC.

This clonotype was recorded only once. The chain combines TRBV5-4 with TRBJ2-5, with 7 bases fitting TRBD1. Looked up from germline, CDR1 is SGHNT and CDR2 is YYREEE (reference sequence). The V and J ends lost 4 bases and 3 bases, in that order; junction bases with no gene match: 6. The CDR3 length is 14 residues. The CDR3 DNA is TGTGCCAGCAGCCGCCAGGGGGAGAAAGAGACCCAGTACTTC. As protein: CASSRQGEKETQYF.

This clonotype was recorded a few times. V gene TRBV12-3 or TRBV12-4 combines with J gene TRBJ2-1, with D possibly TRBD2 on 6 matching bases. Trimming removed 4 bases at V and 2 bases at J, with 9 bases between. The CDR3 spans 14 residues. CDR3 coding DNA: TGTGCCAGCAGTTCCAGGGAGGCCTACAATGAGCAGTTCTTC. Residues: CASSSREAYNEQFF.

This chain joins TRBV2 and TRBJ2-5, with a tentative D call TRBD1 (5 bases). The CDR3 covers 14 residues. Germline values: CDR1 SNHLY, CDR2 FYNNEI. V dropped 8 bases and J dropped 2 bases, with 15 bases sitting between them. CDR3 in DNA: TGTGCCAGCGGGGCCCAGTTGGGGCAAGAGACCCAGTACTTC. It is translated as CASGAQLGQETQYF. The variable domain in full, completed from reference TRBV2 and TRBJ2-5, reads EPEVTQTPSHQVTQMGQEVILRCVPISNHLYFYWYRQILGQKVEFLVSFYNNEISEKSEIFDDQFSVERPDGSNFTLKIRSTKLEDSAMYFCASGAQLGQETQYFGPGTRLLVL.

This rearrangement joins TRBV7-6 to TRBJ2-5; no clear D gene. The CDR3 is made up of 15 amino acids. The V gene's germline CDR1 is SGHVS and CDR2 FNYEAQ. V shed 0 bases and J shed 5 bases, with 13 bases lying between them. The CDR3 bases are TGTGCCAGCAGCTTAGCGCGCAGCATAGGGGAGACCCAGTACTTC. It is translated as CASSLARSIGETQYF.

The table lists this clonotype with many counts. The J gene is TRBJ2-7, the V gene TRBV7-9; tentative D call: TRBD1 (5 bases). The V gene lost 1 base and the J gene lost 6 bases, with 13 bases spanning the gap. CDR1 is SEHNR and CDR2 is FQNEAQ in the germline V gene (reference sequence). This CDR3 region has 14 residues. CDR3 sequence (DNA): TGTGCCAGCAGCTTAGGCCCGGACAATTGCGAGCAGTACTTC. Its protein product is CASSLGPDNCEQYF.

The chain links TRBV10-3 to TRBJ2-3, with 16 bases aligning to TRBD2. CDR1 and CDR2 (germline): ENHRY, SYGVKD. V lost 6 bases and J lost 5; bases outside the gene matches: 11. The CDR3 is made up of 18 amino acids. The DNA for the CDR3 is TGTGCCATCAGCAAGATCGGGACTAGCGGGGGGGCGGGAGATACGCAGTATTTT. Protein product: CAISKIGTSGGAGDTQYF.

This clonotype was found a few times. The chain has TRBV9 and TRBJ2-2; 8 bases line up with TRBD1. V lost 2 bases, J lost 6 bases, and 6 bases stayed unmatched. Germline V CDR1 and CDR2: SGDLS, YYNGEE. The CDR3 sequence is 15 residues long. The CDR3 is CASSVSDRAAGELFF. CDR3 nucleotides: TGTGCCAGCAGCGTTTCGGACAGGGCGGCCGGGGAGCTGTTTTTT.

The chain carries TRBV12-3 or TRBV12-4 and TRBJ2-1; D remains ambiguous. The CDR3 length is 14 residues. The V and J ends lost 8 bases and 7 bases respectively, with 18 bases between them. The CDR3 sequence is CASFLSRVGNEQFF. The CDR3 bases are TGTGCCAGCTTCCTTTCTAGGGTGGGGAATGAGCAGTTCTTC.

V gene TRBV6-5 combines with J gene TRBJ2-2; maybe TRBD2 (6 bases). Trimming shortened V by 4 bases and J by 2 bases, and 14 bases separated the two germline ends. The CDR3 covers 16 residues. Germline V gives CDR1 MNHEY, CDR2 SVGAGI. For the CDR3, the DNA is TGTGCCAGCAGTTCCGGTCCGGGGGATAACACCGGGGAGCTGTTTTTT. Encoded protein: CASSSGPGDNTGELFF.

This clonotype has more than one count but fewer than ten. The J gene is TRBJ2-2, the V gene TRBV10-3, with TRBD1 identical over 7 bases. Germline V gene lookup returns CDR1 ENHRY and CDR2 SYGVKD. The V and J ends lost 1 base and 4 bases, in that order; junction bases with no gene match: 3. The CDR3 covers 15 residues. The CDR3 coding sequence is TGTGCCATCAGTGAGTTGGACAGGCGCACCGGGGAGCTGTTTTTT. It encodes CAISELDRRTGELFF.

This clonotype was observed a handful of times. The rearrangement links TRBV4-3 to TRBJ1-2; 7 bases map to TRBD1. The CDR3 contains 16 residues. V shed 0 bases and J 3 bases; nucleotides not matched to a gene: 7. CDR1 and CDR2 from the germline V gene are LGHNA and YSLEER. The CDR3 DNA reads TGCGCCAGCAGCCAAGATGTCCAGACAGGGCACTATGGCTACACCTTC. This sequence encodes CASSQDVQTGHYGYTF.